Shown below are 29 T cell receptor beta chains from a single sample sequenced in a study of T cells in Graves' hyperthyroidism and ophthalmopathy. From RNA transcripts, TCR beta CDR3 regions were amplified. The primer set for the first-round RT-PCR of the TCR CDR3 was HTBI. A single record per CDR3 protein comes from TCRdb applying MiXCR to the multiplex PCR reads. This sample has fewer than 45,000 distinct CDR3 sequences, with about 50% found just once. What was sequenced was blood. These receptors all stem from a woman between 45 and 65 years old with Graves' hyperthyroidism that later progressed to Graves' ophthalmopathy.

The V and J genes are TRBV6-4 and TRBJ1-1; 9 bases fit TRBD1. J lost 10 bases, V lost 9 bases, and 12 bases had no gene match. The CDR3 covers 13 residues. Germline CDR1 MRHNA, CDR2 SNTAGT. In nucleotides, the CDR3 is TGTGCCAGTCCCCTAAAGGACAGGGGAGGAGCTTTCTTT. It codes for CASPLKDRGGAFF.

In nucleotides, the CDR3 is TGTGCCAGTAGTCCACAGGGGACGGATCAGCCCCAGCATTTT. Encoded protein: CASSPQGTDQPQHF. The chain has TRBV19 and TRBJ1-5; 7 bases agree with TRBD1. V gave up 5 bases and J gave up 5 bases; unmatched junction bases: 6. Per germline, CDR1 LNHDA and CDR2 SQIVND (reference sequence). CDR3 size: 14 residues.

In its sample, this clonotype was seen many times. V usage is TRBV18 and J usage is TRBJ2-7; D gene unclear. This CDR3 has 15 amino acids. Trimming cost V 0 bases and J 2 bases, with 11 bases left between them. Germline assignment: CDR1 KGHSH and CDR2 LQKENI. The CDR3 region has the DNA TGTGCCAGCTCACCACCCACCCCCCAGACCTACGAGCAGTACTTC. This gives the protein CASSPPTPQTYEQYF. The full variable domain, rest sourced from reference TRBV18 and TRBJ2-7, is NAGVMQNPRHLVRRRGQEARLRCSPMKGHSHVYWYRQLPEEGLKFMVYLQKENIIDESGMPKERFSAEFPKEGPSILRIQQVVRGDSAAYFCASSPPTPQTYEQYFGPGTRLTVT.

The V call is TRBV7-9, the J call TRBJ1-1; D might be TRBD1 (6 bases). CDR3 length: 12 residues. Trimming removed 5 bases from V and 6 bases from J, with 10 bases in between. Germline CDR1 SEHNR, CDR2 FQNEAQ (reference sequence). The CDR3 DNA reads TGTGCCAGCAGCAAGGGGGTCGCTGAAGCTTTCTTT. This sequence encodes CASSKGVAEAFF.

This clonotype was detected many times. The chain has TRBV20-1 and TRBJ2-1; D is possibly TRBD2 (5 bases). Germline-derived CDR1 and CDR2 are DFQATT and SNEGSKA (reference sequence). The CDR3 totals 11 residues. V was clipped by 3 bases and J by 10 bases, with 10 bases between them. DNA for the CDR3: TGCAGTGCTAGGGCCACGGGGGAGCAGTTCTTC. This translates into CSARATGEQFF.

For this clonotype: In this CDR3 the conserved last residue, phenylalanine or tryptophan, is missing, so a read error is likely. The DNA is omitted, as the CDR3 cannot be located on it reliably, and the CDR3 follows TCRdb's listing. This chain uses TRBV29-1 with TRBJ1-4. Germline V lookup: CDR1 SQVTM, CDR2 ANQGSEA. The CDR3 has 8 residues if both end residues are counted. The CDR3 region is CSVEGWTS.

V gene TRBV5-1 combines with J gene TRBJ2-2; D not certain. V was shortened by 4 bases and J by 6 bases, with 10 bases between the two germline ends. CDR3 size: 13 residues. Germline CDR1 SGHRS, CDR2 YFSETQ. In DNA, the CDR3 is TGCGCCAGCAGCGTCACCACAGCCGGGGAGCTGTTTTTT. It codes for CASSVTTAGELFF.

This clonotype has a count of ten or more. The chain links TRBV7-9 to TRBJ2-1; possibly TRBD2 for D (6 bases). There are 14 residues in the CDR3. CDR1 and CDR2 (germline): SEHNR, FQNEAQ (reference sequence). V was cut by 3 bases and J by 9 bases, with 15 bases left in between. The CDR3 nucleotides read TGTGCCAGCAGCTTTGGGGGAGGTAGGGTTGAGCAGTTCTTC. It specifies CASSFGGGRVEQFF.

The V gene is TRBV24-1, the J gene TRBJ2-2; 7 bases are a match to TRBD1. J was trimmed by 0 bases and V by 8 bases; bases with no gene match: 11. The germline gives CDR1 KGHDR, CDR2 SFDVKD. The CDR3 covers 17 residues. CDR3 DNA: TGTGCCACCACGGGTTTCTGGGACAGTGCGAACACCGGGGAGCTGTTTTTT. Translated, it gives CATTGFWDSANTGELFF.

V is TRBV6-4 and J is TRBJ2-1; 9 bases align to TRBD2. Per germline, CDR1 MRHNA and CDR2 SNTAGT. CDR3 length equals 14 residues. V gave up 5 bases and J gave up 5 bases; unmatched junction bases: 4. CDR3 region: CASSRTSEHNEQFF. CDR3 nucleotides: TGTGCCAGCAGTAGGACTAGCGAGCACAATGAGCAGTTCTTC.

In its sample, this clonotype was seen many times. V is TRBV11-3 and J is TRBJ2-1, with TRBD1 matching over 10 bases. Looked up from germline, CDR1 is SGHNT and CDR2 is YENEEA. Trimming took 3 bases from V and 7 from J; bases not matched to a gene: 3. The CDR3 runs 14 residues. The CDR3 loop reads CASSFGTGVNEQFF. The CDR3 DNA reads as TGTGCCAGCAGCTTCGGGACAGGGGTGAATGAGCAGTTCTTC.

Ten or more counts support this clonotype. V usage is TRBV9 and J usage is TRBJ2-7; 9 positions agree with TRBD2. Germline CDR1 SGDLS, CDR2 YYNGEE. With 3 bases clipped from V and 1 base from J, the junction kept 2 bases outside the gene matches. The CDR3 runs to 14 residues. The CDR3 nucleotides are TGTGCCAGCAGCGGACTAGCGGATTCCTACGAGCAGTACTTC. As protein: CASSGLADSYEQYF.

V gene TRBV19 combines with J gene TRBJ1-2, with 7 bases matching TRBD1. The CDR3 is made up of 13 amino acids. Trimming at V came to 6 bases and at J to 8 bases, leaving 9 bases not matched to a gene. CDR1 is LNHDA and CDR2 is SQIVND in the germline V gene (reference sequence). The CDR3 loop reads CASSARGRYGYTF. The DNA of the CDR3 is TGTGCCAGTAGCGCGAGGGGGCGCTACGGCTACACCTTC. The full variable domain, in which reference TRBV19 and TRBJ1-2 provide the parts outside the CDR3, is DGGITQSPKYLFRKEGQNVTLSCEQNLNHDAMYWYRQDPGQGLRLIYYSQIVNDFQKGDIAEGYSVSREKKESFPLTVTSAQKNPTAFYLCASSARGRYGYTFGSGTRLTVV.

The rearrangement joins TRBV18 to TRBJ1-2, with TRBD1 as a possible D gene (6 bases). V was clipped by 3 bases and J by 4 bases, with 9 bases between them. The CDR3 has 13 residues. Germline-derived CDR1 and CDR2 are KGHSH and LQKENI. The DNA for the CDR3 is TGTGCCAGCTCACCCGGGGGCAGCTATGGCTACACCTTC. This gives the protein CASSPGGSYGYTF. Variable domain in full (rest from reference TRBV18 and TRBJ1-2): NAGVMQNPRHLVRRRGQEARLRCSPMKGHSHVYWYRQLPEEGLKFMVYLQKENIIDESGMPKERFSAEFPKEGPSILRIQQVVRGDSAAYFCASSPGGSYGYTFGSGTRLTVV.

By proportion, this clonotype is medium-sized (0.01 to 0.1%). The chain uses TRBV6-2 or TRBV6-3 and TRBJ1-2, with no clear D. This CDR3 has 13 residues. V was trimmed by 5 bases and J by 8 bases, leaving 15 bases between them. The germline gives CDR1 MNHEY, CDR2 SVGEGT. The CDR3 bases are TGTGCCAGCAGTAACGGACGAGCGCACGGCTACACCTTC. Its translation: CASSNGRAHGYTF.

This clonotype was recorded once. Without the conserved terminal phenylalanine or tryptophan, this CDR3 likely stems from a read error. The chain recombines TRBV5-1 with TRBJ1-2, with D perhaps TRBD1 (6 bases). CDR1 and CDR2 from the germline V gene are SGHRS and YFSETQ. Trimming removed 0 bases from V and 8 bases from J, with 8 bases in between. CDR3 size: 12 residues. CDR3 bases: TGCGCCAGCAGCTTGGACAGGGACGGCTACACCCTC. Translated: CASSLDRDGYTL.

The chain links TRBV5-7 to TRBJ2-5; TRBD1 aligns across 8 bases. TRBV5-7 is sorted into the ORF group, with uncertain function. V trimming: 0 bases; J trimming: 3 bases; junction bases outside the gene matches: 1. The CDR3 consists of 14 residues. The CDR3 protein is CASSLAGGEETQYF. CDR3 nucleotide sequence: TGTGCCAGCAGCTTGGCAGGGGGCGAAGAGACCCAGTACTTC.

This clonotype showed up many times. The CDR3 DNA follows: TGTGCCAGCAGGTCCGGCGTGGGTAGTGTCTACGAGCAGTACTTC. This encodes CASRSGVGSVYEQYF. The chain has TRBV12-3 or TRBV12-4 and TRBJ2-7; D is unresolved. V lost 6 bases and J 3 bases, leaving 18 bases between the germline ends. The CDR3 totals 15 residues.

The J gene is TRBJ2-3, the V gene TRBV2; 13 bases are a match to TRBD2. The CDR3 has 17 residues. CDR1 SNHLY and CDR2 FYNNEI come from the germline V gene. Unmatched junction bases numbered 6, after V lost 6 bases and J lost 0 bases. The CDR3 protein is CASRAGTSGASTDTQYF. The DNA for the CDR3 is TGTGCCAGCAGGGCCGGGACTAGCGGGGCGAGCACAGATACGCAGTATTTT.

The rearrangement joins TRBV2 to TRBJ2-7, with D tentatively TRBD1 (5 bases). Trimming cost V 6 bases and J 6 bases, with 18 bases left between them. Germline values: CDR1 SNHLY, CDR2 FYNNEI. The CDR3 has 14 amino acids. The CDR3 DNA sequence: TGTGCCAGCAGCGTCGTCAGGGCATTGGGCGAGCAGTACTTC. Its protein product is CASSVVRALGEQYF.

The V and J genes are TRBV25-1 and TRBJ2-3; D is perhaps TRBD1 (6 bases). V was trimmed by 4 bases and J by 3 bases, leaving 23 bases between them. Germline loops: CDR1 MGHDK, CDR2 SYGVNS. CDR3 length: 18 amino acids. The CDR3 loop reads CASSATSVDLRGTDTQYF. The CDR3 nucleotides are TGTGCCAGCAGTGCCACAAGCGTGGACTTGAGGGGGACAGATACGCAGTATTTT.

This clonotype came up many times. The chain recombines TRBV29-1 with TRBJ2-4, with 7 bases fitting TRBD1. In germline, CDR1 is SQVTM, CDR2 ANQGSEA. CDR3 length: 13 residues. For the CDR3, the DNA is TGCAGTGCGACCGGGACAGTTAAAAACATTCAGTACTTC. The encoded protein is CSATGTVKNIQYF.

For this clonotype: A single base separates this from a much larger clone, so it may be a read error. The genes are TRBV30 and TRBJ2-3; D is unresolved. The germline V gene has CDR1 GTSNPN and CDR2 SVGIG (reference sequence). The CDR3 loop spans 14 amino acids. The CDR3 nucleotides are TGTGCCTGGGGCTCGTTAAGCCTAACAGATACGCAGGATTTT. Translated: CAWGSLSLTDTQDF.

The count of this clonotype is one. This chain links TRBV3-1 with TRBJ1-1; no definite D call. The germline CDR1 and CDR2 sequences are LGHDT and YNNKEL (reference sequence). V shed 5 bases and J shed 10 bases, with 20 bases lying between them. The CDR3 sequence is 14 residues long. This CDR3 reads CASSFPSENTGAFF. The DNA of the CDR3 is TGTGCCAGCAGCTTCCCTTCAGAGAACACGGGAGCTTTCTTT.

The chain is built from TRBV2 and TRBJ2-7; 9 bases are a match to TRBD2. CDR1 and CDR2 (germline): SNHLY, FYNNEI. The CDR3 extends over 14 amino acids. Trimming took 5 bases from V and 2 from J; bases not matched to a gene: 4. The CDR3 nucleotides read TGTGCCAGCAGTCTCAGCGGGGGGACCTACGAGCAGTACTTC. This sequence encodes CASSLSGGTYEQYF.

This clonotype was seen many times. The junction departs from germline at one end; a sequencing error may be responsible. V gene TRBV20-1 combines with J gene TRBJ2-2, with TRBD2 matching over 10 bases. This CDR3 is built from 18 residues. The germline CDR1 and CDR2 sequences are DFQATT and SNEGSKA (reference sequence). The CDR3 region is CSAANIQSGTSEHRGAVF. The CDR3 DNA is TGCAGTGCCGCTAATATACAATCCGGGACTAGCGAACACCGGGGAGCTGTTTTT.

This clonotype was seen many times. This chain uses TRBV6-5 with TRBJ1-5, with a tentative D call TRBD1 (5 bases). CDR1 and CDR2 (germline): MNHEY, SVGAGI. CDR3 length: 15 residues. V was trimmed by 6 bases and J by 2 bases, leaving 14 bases between them. The CDR3 sequence: CASSPGTVGNQPQHF. Written as DNA, the CDR3 is TGTGCCAGCAGCCCCGGGACGGTTGGCAATCAGCCCCAGCATTTT.

This clonotype was counted ten times or more. The V call is TRBV20-1, the J call TRBJ2-5, with 8 bases matching TRBD2. The ends lost 5 bases at V and 2 bases at J; junction bases unmatched: 10. CDR1 and CDR2 (germline): DFQATT, SNEGSKA (reference sequence). CDR3 length: 15 amino acids. The CDR3, as DNA: TGCAGTGCTTCACAAGCGGGAGCGGGACAAGAGACCCAGTACTTC. Translation: CSASQAGAGQETQYF.

In this sample, this clonotype is medium-sized. V usage is TRBV10-3 and J usage is TRBJ2-5; 9 nucleotides match TRBD1. Germline CDR1 ENHRY, CDR2 SYGVKD. The CDR3 length is 13 residues. The ends lost 11 bases at V and 5 bases at J; junction bases unmatched: 9. In nucleotides, the CDR3 is TGTGCCCGGAGCCGGGACAGGGACGAGACCCAGTACTTC. Its protein product is CARSRDRDETQYF.